A selection of T cell receptor beta chains follows, all from one sample in a study of blood T cell repertoires in COVID-19. TCRdb's copy holds only in-frame clones and misses some; the assay was immunoSEQ multiplex PCR. The sample comprises 200,000 to 250,000 clones, 85% to 90% of which are singletons, and roughly a tenth rests with the top ten. The specimen sequenced was peripheral blood. Source of these receptors: a woman aged 45-59 years with COVID-19, enrolled during active disease. CDR3s include the opening cysteine and the closing phenylalanine or tryptophan. A D gene is named only where the DNA matches it firmly. Not all rows give a size; the values are once, few, many and, for expanded clones, a class.

v_call	j_call	clone_size	d_call	cdr3_aa	cdr3_nt
TRBV27	TRBJ2-4	-	TRBD2	CASPGGGSKNIQYF	TGTGCCAGCCCTGGCGGGGGTTCCAAAAACATTCAGTACTTC
TRBV5-1	TRBJ2-2	few	TRBD1	CASSWRTGGSREELFF	TGCGCCAGCAGCTGGCGGACAGGGGGCTCACGAGAGGAGCTGTTTTTT
TRBV21-1	TRBJ1-6	-	-	CASSKRRGSYNSPLHF	TGTGCCAGCAGCAAAAGGCGGGGCTCCTATAATTCACCCCTCCACTTT
TRBV6-1	TRBJ1-1	-	TRBD1	CASSAHRGNQNTEAFF	TGTGCCAGCAGTGCTCACAGGGGAAATCAGAACACTGAAGCTTTCTTT
TRBV6-5	TRBJ1-2	once	-	CASSGVRGDHGYTF	TGTGCCAGCTCAGGGGTGCGAGGGGACCATGGCTACACCTTC
TRBV3-1/TRBV3-2	TRBJ2-3	-	-	CASSRGAGGGPRDTQYF	TGTGCCAGCAGCCGAGGGGCTGGCGGGGGCCCCAGGGATACGCAGTATTTT
TRBV5-5	TRBJ2-3	-	TRBD2	CASSLVLGLANTDTQYF	TGTGCCAGCAGCTTGGTTCTGGGACTAGCGAATACAGATACGCAGTATTTT
TRBV24-1	TRBJ2-5	-	TRBD1	CATSDPGTGKGTQYF	TGTGCCACCAGTGATCCCGGGACAGGGAAAGGGACCCAGTACTTC
TRBV20-1	TRBJ2-7	-	-	CSAGSSYEQYF	TGCAGTGCTGGGAGCTCCTACGAGCAGTACTTC
TRBV5-8	TRBJ2-7	once	TRBD2	CASSKKGLAGPEQYF	TGTGCCAGCAGCAAGAAGGGACTAGCGGGGCCCGAGCAGTACTTC
TRBV25-1	TRBJ1-1	-	-	CASSLRGAAEAFF	TGTGCCAGCAGTTTGCGGGGAGCGGCTGAAGCTTTCTTT
TRBV3-1/TRBV3-2	TRBJ2-7	-	-	CASSPRQYEQYF	TGTGCCAGCAGCCCCAGACAGTACGAGCAGTACTTC
TRBV24-1	TRBJ2-5	-	TRBD1	CATSDPGQGAGETQYF	TGTGCCACCAGTGACCCGGGACAGGGGGCAGGGGAGACCCAGTACTTC
TRBV10-3	TRBJ1-2	-	TRBD1	CAISGQGAYGYTF	TGTGCCATCAGTGGACAGGGGGCCTATGGCTACACCTTC
TRBV5-1	TRBJ2-2	-	-	CASSLYPRSGTGELFF	TGCGCCAGCAGCTTGTATCCTAGATCAGGGACCGGGGAGCTGTTTTTT
TRBV5-6	TRBJ2-1	-	-	CASSLAQNYNEQFF	TGTGCCAGCAGCTTGGCCCAGAACTACAATGAGCAGTTCTTC
TRBV27	TRBJ1-5	-	TRBD1	CASGIRQGYSNQPQHF	TGTGCCAGCGGAATACGACAGGGGTATAGCAATCAGCCCCAGCATTTT
TRBV12-5	TRBJ2-2	-	-	CASGSPGITPGELFF	TGTGCTAGTGGGTCGCCAGGGATCACTCCCGGGGAGCTGTTTTTT
TRBV18	TRBJ2-5	-	TRBD2	CASSPSGLARETQYF	TGTGCCAGCTCACCTTCCGGACTAGCGAGGGAGACCCAGTACTTC
TRBV6-1	TRBJ1-5	-	-	CASSEYLRGNQPQHF	TGTGCCAGCAGTGAATACCTCAGGGGCAATCAGCCCCAGCATTTT
TRBV21-1	TRBJ1-3	-	-	CASSCAPSGNTIYF	TGTGCCAGCAGCTGCGCCCCCTCTGGAAACACCATATATTTT
TRBV5-1	TRBJ1-1	-	-	CASSPERVRTEAFF	TGCGCCAGCAGCCCCGAGAGGGTCAGGACTGAAGCTTTCTTT
TRBV5-8	TRBJ1-4	few	-	CASSRGLLEEKLFF	TGTGCCAGCAGCAGGGGACTCTTAGAGGAAAAACTGTTTTTT
TRBV7-6	TRBJ1-5	-	-	CASSGQNSNQPQHF	TGTGCCAGCAGCGGACAGAATAGCAATCAGCCCCAGCATTTT
TRBV19	TRBJ2-1	-	TRBD2	CASTLPMGTSAGNEQFF	TGTGCCAGTACCCTCCCGATGGGGACTAGCGCGGGCAATGAGCAGTTCTTC
TRBV23-1	TRBJ1-1	few	-	CASSQADMNTEAFF	TGCGCCAGCAGTCAAGCGGACATGAACACTGAAGCTTTCTTT
TRBV7-2	TRBJ1-1	-	-	CASSLGGVGDTEAFF	TGTGCCAGCAGCTTAGGCGGGGTCGGGGACACTGAAGCTTTCTTT
TRBV10-3	TRBJ2-2	-	TRBD1	CAISAQGDTGELFF	TGTGCCATCAGTGCACAGGGGGACACCGGGGAGCTGTTTTTT
TRBV6-4	TRBJ1-3	-	-	CASSSSVTGSSGNTIYF	TGTGCCAGCAGTAGTTCCGTGACAGGCTCCTCTGGAAACACCATATATTTT
TRBV9	TRBJ1-2	-	-	CASSPRGADGYTF	TGTGCCAGCAGCCCCCGGGGGGCCGATGGCTACACCTTC
TRBV15	TRBJ2-7	-	-	CATSSGAGEYF	TGTGCCACCAGCTCTGGGGCAGGGGAGTACTTC
TRBV19	TRBJ1-5	-	TRBD1	CASSIDNRGSSKPQHF	TGTGCCAGTAGTATTGATAACAGGGGTAGCAGTAAGCCCCAGCATTTT
TRBV5-1	TRBJ1-4	once	-	CASSLGTATNEKLFF	TGCGCCAGCAGCTTGGGGACAGCAACTAATGAAAAACTGTTTTTT
TRBV5-1	TRBJ1-2	-	-	CASSPQGYGYTF	TGCGCCAGCAGCCCTCAGGGATATGGCTACACCTTC
TRBV5-1	TRBJ2-5	-	TRBD2	CASTLIAGGGETQYF	TGCGCCAGCACCCTAATAGCGGGGGGTGGAGAGACCCAGTACTTC
TRBV28	TRBJ2-1	-	-	CASSLISSYNEQFF	TGTGCCAGCAGTTTGATTAGCTCCTACAATGAGCAGTTCTTC
TRBV19	TRBJ2-7	-	TRBD1	CASSRDRGREQYF	TGTGCCAGTAGTAGGGACAGGGGTCGAGAGCAGTACTTC
TRBV14	TRBJ1-1	-	-	CASSQGKRTEAFF	TGTGCCAGCAGCCAAGGAAAGAGGACTGAAGCTTTCTTT
TRBV7-7	TRBJ1-3	-	-	CASSPRGGGNTIYF	TGTGCCAGCAGCCCGAGGGGGGGAGGAAACACCATATATTTT
TRBV5-1	TRBJ1-3	-	TRBD1	CASSLSPGTAGNTIYF	TGCGCCAGCAGCCTTAGTCCCGGGACAGCCGGAAACACCATATATTTT
TRBV7-2	TRBJ2-1	-	TRBD2	CASSLLSGRGGGEQFF	TGTGCCAGCAGCTTATTATCCGGGCGGGGGGGCGGTGAGCAGTTCTTC
TRBV14	TRBJ1-1	once	-	CASSGPYPILDAFF	TGTGCCAGCAGCGGGCCATACCCTATTTTAGACGCTTTCTTT
TRBV27	TRBJ1-4	-	TRBD1	CASSKSGTGDEKLFF	TGTGCCAGCAGCAAATCCGGGACAGGGGATGAAAAACTGTTTTTT
TRBV5-3	TRBJ1-5	-	-	CARSPSDQPQHF	TGTGCCAGAAGCCCGAGCGATCAGCCCCAGCATTTT
TRBV12-5	TRBJ1-3	-	TRBD1	CASGLGTGGSRSGNTIYF	TGTGCTAGTGGGCTTGGGACAGGGGGGTCCCGCTCTGGAAACACCATATATTTT
TRBV11-3	TRBJ1-1	-	-	CASSLGTGSLGEAFF	TGTGCCAGCAGCTTAGGAACAGGGAGCCTAGGTGAAGCTTTCTTT
TRBV4-1	TRBJ2-3	-	TRBD2	CASSQLAGVSTDTQYF	TGCGCCAGCAGCCAACTAGCGGGGGTTAGCACAGATACGCAGTATTTT
TRBV28	TRBJ2-4	many	TRBD2	CASSSLLTSGGGIQYF	TGTGCCAGCAGTTCGCTCCTGACTAGCGGGGGAGGCATTCAGTACTTC
TRBV6-6	TRBJ2-4	-	-	CASCIWGDIQYF	TGTGCCAGCTGTATTTGGGGAGACATTCAGTACTTC
TRBV27	TRBJ2-2	-	-	CASHFKTGTNTGELFF	TGTGCCAGCCACTTCAAAACAGGGACGAACACCGGGGAGCTGTTTTTT
TRBV28	TRBJ1-4	-	-	CASSSPPGIKNEKLFF	TGTGCCAGCAGTTCTCCTCCGGGAATCAAGAATGAAAAACTGTTTTTT
TRBV7-6	TRBJ2-7	-	TRBD1	CASSSQPGQSYEQYF	TGTGCCAGCAGCTCACAACCGGGACAGTCCTACGAGCAGTACTTC
TRBV11-2	TRBJ1-2	-	TRBD1	CASSPPPGTGYGYTF	TGTGCCAGCAGCCCCCCCCCAGGGACAGGGTATGGCTACACCTTC
TRBV9	TRBJ2-4	once	TRBD1	CASSPRTGSKNIQYF	TGTGCCAGCAGCCCCCGGACAGGATCTAAAAACATTCAGTACTTC
TRBV27	TRBJ2-6	-	-	CASSLQVRTARSGANVLTF	TGTGCCAGCAGTCTGCAAGTACGGACAGCCCGCTCTGGGGCCAACGTCCTGACTTTC
TRBV6-1	TRBJ1-3	-	TRBD1	CASSEARTGVGNTIYF	TGTGCCAGCAGTGAAGCCAGGACAGGGGTAGGAAACACCATATATTTT
TRBV19	TRBJ2-2	-	TRBD2	CASSIGLAGGPNTGELFF	TGTGCCAGTAGTATAGGACTAGCGGGGGGGCCAAACACCGGGGAGCTGTTTTTT